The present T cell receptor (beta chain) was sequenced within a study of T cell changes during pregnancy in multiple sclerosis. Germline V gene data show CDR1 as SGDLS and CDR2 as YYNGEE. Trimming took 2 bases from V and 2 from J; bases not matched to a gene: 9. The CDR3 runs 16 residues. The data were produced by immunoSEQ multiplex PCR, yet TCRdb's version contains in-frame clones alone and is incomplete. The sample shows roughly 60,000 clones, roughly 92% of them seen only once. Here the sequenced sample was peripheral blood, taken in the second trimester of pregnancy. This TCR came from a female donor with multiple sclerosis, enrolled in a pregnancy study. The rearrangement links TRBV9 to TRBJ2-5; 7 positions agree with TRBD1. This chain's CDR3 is CASSVMGTETQETQYF. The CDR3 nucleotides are TGTGCCAGCAGCGTTATGGGGACAGAAACACAAGAGACCCAGTACTTC. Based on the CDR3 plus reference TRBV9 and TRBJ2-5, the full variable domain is DSGVTQTPKHLITATGQRVTLRCSPRSGDLSVYWYQQSLDQGLQFLIQYYNGEERAKGNILERFSAQQFPDLHSELNLSSLELGDSALYFCASSVMGTETQETQYFGPGTRLLVL.